Below are 25 T cell receptor beta chains sequenced from a single sample in a study of T cells in Graves' hyperthyroidism and ophthalmopathy. Researchers took RNA transcripts and amplified the TCR beta CDR3 regions from them. During a first-round RT-PCR of the TCR CDR3, the HTBI primer set was used. TCRdb called the multiplex PCR reads again in MiXCR, with one record for every CDR3 protein. The data contain about 500,000 distinct CDR3 sequences, under 20% of them singletons. The sample comprised blood. All receptors come from a young woman with Graves' ophthalmopathy.

V usage is TRBV15 and J usage is TRBJ2-3; D is uncertain. Germline V gene lookup returns CDR1 LNHNV and CDR2 YYDKDF (reference sequence). Trimming pared 1 base from V and 14 bases from J, leaving 16 bases between. The CDR3 length is 13 residues. The CDR3 DNA follows: TGTGCCACCAGCAGAGTCGATGCGGACCCGCGGTATTTT. Residues: CATSRVDADPRYF.

This clonotype has a count of ten or more. The rearrangement joins TRBV20-1 to TRBJ2-7, with 7 bases fitting TRBD2. There are 14 residues in the CDR3. Trimming took 3 bases from V and 1 from J; bases not matched to a gene: 6. Germline loops: CDR1 DFQATT, CDR2 SNEGSKA (reference sequence). CDR3 protein: CSASLPSGSYEQYF. As DNA, the CDR3 is TGCAGTGCTAGTCTGCCTAGCGGATCCTACGAGCAGTACTTC.

This clonotype was seen only a few times. The gene calls are TRBV10-3 and TRBJ2-3, with TRBD2 matching 10 bases. V was clipped by 11 bases and J by 6 bases; unmatched bases: 8. Looked up from germline, CDR1 is ENHRY and CDR2 is SYGVKD. CDR3 size: 13 residues. In DNA form, the CDR3 reads TGTGCCGTTAGCGGGGGGACCCCTGATACGCAGTATTTT. This codes for CAVSGGTPDTQYF.

J is TRBJ2-2 and V is TRBV27; 7 bases line up with TRBD1. The junction had 12 bases not matched to a gene; V was cut back by 2 bases and J by 6 bases. The germline V gene has CDR1 MNHEY and CDR2 SMNVEV (reference sequence). The CDR3 is 17 amino acids. This CDR3 reads CASSLDTGVRWAGELFF. The CDR3 DNA reads as TGTGCCAGCAGTTTAGATACAGGGGTTCGGTGGGCCGGGGAGCTGTTTTTT.

This clonotype occurred a few times. J is TRBJ2-7 and V is TRBV7-2, with TRBD2 identical over 7 bases. V gave up 7 bases and J gave up 6 bases; unmatched junction bases: 9. In germline, CDR1 is SGHTA, CDR2 FQGNSA. This CDR3 is built from 13 residues. The CDR3 DNA follows: TGTGCCAGCACCGAATTTCCGGGGGGCGAGCAGTACTTC. This sequence encodes CASTEFPGGEQYF.

V and J are TRBV5-1 and TRBJ2-7, with D possibly being TRBD1 (5 bases). The V end was cut by 7 bases, the J end by 0 bases, with 11 bases between. The CDR3 has 13 amino acids. Germline CDR1 SGHRS, CDR2 YFSETQ. CDR3 coding DNA: TGCGCCAGCCTAGACAGCCTCTCCTACGAGCAGTACTTC. This encodes CASLDSLSYEQYF.

This clonotype has only a few counts. V usage is TRBV4-2 and J usage is TRBJ1-2; weak D call: TRBD1 (5 bases). The germline V gene encodes CDR1 LGHNA and CDR2 YNFKEQ. V shed 3 bases and J shed 8 bases, with 13 bases lying between them. The CDR3 has 13 residues. The CDR3 reads CASSHGARIGYTF. In DNA, the CDR3 is TGTGCCAGCAGCCATGGGGCCCGTATCGGCTACACCTTC.

This clonotype was observed at least ten times. The chain couples TRBV24-1 to TRBJ2-1; 12 nucleotides line up with TRBD2. V was pared by 2 bases and J by 4 bases, with 2 bases of the junction left unmatched. Germline values: CDR1 KGHDR, CDR2 SFDVKD. The CDR3 contains 16 residues. DNA for the CDR3: TGTGCCACCAGTGATTCGGGACTAGCGGGTTACAATGAGCAGTTCTTC. Its translation: CATSDSGLAGYNEQFF.

This chain connects TRBV7-2 to TRBJ2-7; D might be TRBD1 or TRBD2, each matching 6 bases. Trimming left V 4 bases short and J 2 bases short, with 9 bases between. Germline-derived CDR1 and CDR2 are SGHTA and FQGNSA. This CDR3 spans 13 amino acids. CDR3 region: CASSSRDTYEQYF. CDR3 nucleotides: TGTGCCAGCAGCTCGCGGGACACCTACGAGCAGTACTTC.

V is TRBV20-1 and J is TRBJ2-1; 15 bases are shared with TRBD2. The junction had 11 bases not matched to a gene; V was cut back by 0 bases and J by 2 bases. Germline CDR1 reads DFQATT; CDR2 reads SNEGSKA (reference sequence). This CDR3 spans 20 amino acids. The CDR3 bases are TGCAGTGCTAGAGATTTAGGGACTAGCGGGGGGTTCACCCCCTACAATGAGCAGTTCTTC. This translates into CSARDLGTSGGFTPYNEQFF.

This clonotype was seen at least ten times. The rearrangement joins TRBV15 to TRBJ2-1, with 11 bases aligning to TRBD2. V was clipped by 3 bases and J by 6 bases; unmatched bases: 1. Looked up from germline, CDR1 is LNHNV and CDR2 is YYDKDF (reference sequence). This CDR3 is 14 amino acids long. The CDR3 protein is CATSRGLAANEQFF. CDR3 nucleotides: TGTGCCACCAGCAGGGGACTAGCGGCCAATGAGCAGTTCTTC.

The CDR3 DNA reads TGTGCCAGCAGTACAATACTAGCGATCGGACTATACGAGCAGTACTTC. Protein: CASSTILAIGLYEQYF. The gene calls are TRBV27 and TRBJ2-7; 7 nucleotides match TRBD2. Germline CDR1 reads MNHEY; CDR2 reads SMNVEV (reference sequence). The CDR3 loop spans 16 amino acids. With V trimmed by 5 bases and J by 4 bases, 14 bases remained unmatched.

Regarding this clonotype: A much larger clone differs by one base, so this may be a read error. J is TRBJ2-1 and V is TRBV27; D not certain. V was trimmed by 5 bases and J by 7 bases, leaving 18 bases between them. Germline V lookup: CDR1 MNHEY, CDR2 SMNVEV (reference sequence). CDR3 length: 15 amino acids. CDR3 residues: CASSPQDGPRNEQFF. DNA of the CDR3: TGTGCCAGCAGTCCCCAGGATGGGCCAAGGAATGAGCAGTTCTTC.

At least ten counts were recorded for this clonotype. The chain recombines TRBV7-3 with TRBJ2-3; 8 nucleotides align to TRBD2. Germline trimming cut 10 bases from V and 5 bases from J; bases unmatched to any gene: 8. The CDR3 covers 13 residues. In germline, CDR1 is SGHTA, CDR2 FQGTGA. CDR3 sequence reads: CATGLAGEDTQYF. In DNA form, the CDR3 reads TGTGCCACTGGACTAGCCGGGGAAGATACGCAGTATTTT.

This clonotype was counted ten times or more. This chain uses TRBV5-5 with TRBJ2-3, with 8 bases identical to TRBD2. Germline V gene data show CDR1 as SGHKS and CDR2 as YYEKEE (reference sequence). J lost 4 bases, V lost 2 bases, and 6 bases had no gene match. The CDR3 loop spans 15 amino acids. CDR3 nucleotide sequence: TGTGCCAGCAGCTTTCCGGGACTAGGATCAGATACGCAGTATTTT. Its protein is CASSFPGLGSDTQYF.

This clonotype was seen more than once but under ten times. CDR3: CATSDRGISGELFF. The CDR3, as DNA: TGTGCCACCAGCGATCGGGGGATCTCCGGGGAGCTGTTTTTT. The V gene is TRBV15, the J gene TRBJ2-2; D is possibly TRBD2 (6 bases). Trimming stripped 5 bases from V and 6 bases from J, with 13 bases between. CDR1 LNHNV and CDR2 YYDKDF come from the germline V gene (reference sequence). The CDR3 contains 14 residues.

This clonotype was observed a handful of times. V usage is TRBV6-1 and J usage is TRBJ1-3; D gene ambiguous. Germline CDR1 and CDR2: MNHNS and SASEGT. This CDR3 has 15 amino acids. With 3 bases removed from V and 0 bases from J, the gap between germline ends came to 9 bases. Here the CDR3 DNA reads TGTGCCAGCAGTGACTCGGGGAGCTCTGGAAACACCATATATTTT. Amino acid sequence: CASSDSGSSGNTIYF.

The rearrangement uses TRBV18 and TRBJ2-3, with TRBD2 identical over 8 bases. The V and J ends lost 6 bases and 5 bases, in that order; junction bases with no gene match: 7. The CDR3 is 14 amino acids. Looked up from germline, CDR1 is KGHSH and CDR2 is LQKENI. The CDR3 loop is CASSTREGRDTQYF. The CDR3 DNA reads TGTGCCAGCTCCACCCGGGAGGGCCGAGATACGCAGTATTTT.

This clonotype was recorded many times. The rearrangement links TRBV28 to TRBJ2-7; 8 bases are shared with TRBD2. The ends lost 2 bases at V and 2 bases at J; junction bases unmatched: 8. Germline assignment: CDR1 MDHEN and CDR2 SYDVKM. This CDR3 region has 16 residues. This CDR3 is CASSLGGLGQTYEQYF. As DNA, the CDR3 is TGTGCCAGCAGTTTAGGGGGACTAGGGCAGACCTACGAGCAGTACTTC.

The V call is TRBV30, the J call TRBJ1-3; D is ambiguous. Germline CDR1 GTSNPN, CDR2 SVGIG (reference sequence). The germline V and J ends were trimmed by 7 bases and 0 bases, with 10 bases remaining between them. This CDR3 is 13 amino acids long. The chain's CDR3 is CASEWDSGNTIYF. Written as DNA, the CDR3 is TGTGCCTCGGAGTGGGACTCTGGAAACACCATATATTTT.

J is TRBJ1-3 and V is TRBV24-1; D is undetermined. The CDR3 is made up of 18 amino acids. The V gene lost 0 bases and the J gene lost 2 bases, with 16 bases spanning the gap. The V gene's germline CDR1 is KGHDR and CDR2 SFDVKD. The CDR3 sequence: CATSDLRVIGRAGNTIYF. The CDR3 DNA reads as TGTGCCACCAGTGATTTGCGCGTCATCGGGAGAGCTGGAAACACCATATATTTT.

The chain joins TRBV2 to TRBJ2-7; D may match TRBD1 or TRBD2 (6 bases each). CDR1 SNHLY and CDR2 FYNNEI come from the germline V gene. V lost 9 bases to trimming and J lost 0 bases, with 12 bases between them. The CDR3 is made up of 13 amino acids. CDR3 coding DNA: TGTGCCAGTCGAGGGGGGAGCTCCTACGAGCAGTACTTC. This sequence encodes CASRGGSSYEQYF.

This clonotype was seen only a few times. V usage is TRBV6-5 and J usage is TRBJ1-1; D not resolved. The CDR3 has 15 residues. The ends were cut back, 0 bases at V and 11 bases at J, with 19 bases in the middle. Germline values: CDR1 MNHEY, CDR2 SVGAGI. CDR3 coding DNA: TGTGCCAGCAGTTACTCGAAACTCCTAGTTGGTGAGGCTTTCTTT. It specifies CASSYSKLLVGEAFF.

This clonotype has a count of ten or more. V usage is TRBV7-4 and J usage is TRBJ2-7, with 13 bases that match TRBD2. The ends lost 5 bases at V and 5 bases at J; junction bases unmatched: 6. Germline V lookup: CDR1 SGHVT, CDR2 SQSDAQ. CDR3 length: 15 amino acids. The CDR3 loop reads CASSRGLAGDDEQYF. The CDR3 coding sequence is TGTGCCAGCAGCCGCGGACTAGCGGGAGACGACGAGCAGTACTTC.

V and J are TRBV19 and TRBJ1-6; D unclear. The CDR3 extends over 14 amino acids. Germline CDR1 LNHDA, CDR2 SQIVND (reference sequence). V dropped 3 bases and J dropped 7 bases, with 10 bases sitting between them. CDR3 nucleotide sequence: TGTGCCAGTAGTATCGAACAGCCAAATTCACCCCTCCACTTT. It translates to CASSIEQPNSPLHF.